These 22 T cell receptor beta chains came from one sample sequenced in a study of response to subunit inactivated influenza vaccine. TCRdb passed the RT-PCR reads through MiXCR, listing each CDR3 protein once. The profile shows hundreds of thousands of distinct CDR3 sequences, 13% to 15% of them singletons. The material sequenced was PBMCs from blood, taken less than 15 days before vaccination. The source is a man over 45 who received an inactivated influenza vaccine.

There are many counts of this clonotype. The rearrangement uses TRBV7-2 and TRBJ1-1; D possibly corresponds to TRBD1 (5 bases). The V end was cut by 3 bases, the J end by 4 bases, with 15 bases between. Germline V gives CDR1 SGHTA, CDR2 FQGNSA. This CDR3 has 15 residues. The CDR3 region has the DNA TGTGCCAGCAGCTTGTTTGGCTTTGGGGGCACTGAAGCTTTCTTT. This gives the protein CASSLFGFGGTEAFF.

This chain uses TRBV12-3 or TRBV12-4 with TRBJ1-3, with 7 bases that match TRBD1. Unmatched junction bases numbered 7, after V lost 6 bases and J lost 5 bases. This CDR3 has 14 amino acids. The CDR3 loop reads CASRTTGLRNTIYF. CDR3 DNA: TGTGCCAGCAGGACGACAGGGTTGAGAAACACCATATATTTT.

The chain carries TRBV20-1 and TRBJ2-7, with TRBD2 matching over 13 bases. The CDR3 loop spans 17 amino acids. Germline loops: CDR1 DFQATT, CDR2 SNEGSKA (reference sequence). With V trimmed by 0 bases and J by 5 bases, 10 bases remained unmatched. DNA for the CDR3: TGCAGTGCTAGAGATCCCGATGGGACTAGCGGGATCCACGAGCAGTACTTC. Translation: CSARDPDGTSGIHEQYF.

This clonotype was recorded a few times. The CDR3 DNA is TGTGCCAGCAGCTGGGGGACAGCTAATCAGCCCCAGCATTTT. Amino acid sequence: CASSWGTANQPQHF. The rearrangement joins TRBV5-6 to TRBJ1-5; 7 nucleotides line up with TRBD1. This CDR3 contains 14 residues. The V gene end was trimmed by 3 bases and the J gene end by 4 bases; junction bases not matched to a gene: 4. Germline loops: CDR1 SGHDT, CDR2 YYEEEE.

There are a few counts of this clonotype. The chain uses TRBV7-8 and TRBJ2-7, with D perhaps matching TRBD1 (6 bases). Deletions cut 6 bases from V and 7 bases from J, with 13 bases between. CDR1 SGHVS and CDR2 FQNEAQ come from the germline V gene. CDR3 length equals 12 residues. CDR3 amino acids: CASRQTGKEQYF. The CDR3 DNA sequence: TGTGCCAGCAGACAAACAGGGAAGGAGCAGTACTTC.

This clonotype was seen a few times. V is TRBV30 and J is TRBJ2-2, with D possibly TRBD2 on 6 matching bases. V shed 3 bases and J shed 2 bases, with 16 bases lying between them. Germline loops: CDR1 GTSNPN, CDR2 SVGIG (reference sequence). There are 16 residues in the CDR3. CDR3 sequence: CAWSRGTPFNTGELFF. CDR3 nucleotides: TGTGCCTGGAGCCGCGGGACTCCATTTAACACCGGGGAGCTGTTTTTT.

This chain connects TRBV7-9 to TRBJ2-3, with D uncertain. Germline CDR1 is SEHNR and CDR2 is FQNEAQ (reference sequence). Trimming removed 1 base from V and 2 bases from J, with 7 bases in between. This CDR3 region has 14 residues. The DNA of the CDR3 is TGTGCCAGCAGCTTAGTGCCCGACACAGATACGCAGTATTTT. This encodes CASSLVPDTDTQYF.

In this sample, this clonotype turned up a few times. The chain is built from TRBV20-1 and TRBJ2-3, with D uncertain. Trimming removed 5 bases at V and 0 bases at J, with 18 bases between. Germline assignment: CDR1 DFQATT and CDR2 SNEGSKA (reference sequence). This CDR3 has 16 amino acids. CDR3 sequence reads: CSAQDMARPSTDTQYF. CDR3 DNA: TGCAGTGCTCAAGACATGGCAAGACCTAGCACAGATACGCAGTATTTT.

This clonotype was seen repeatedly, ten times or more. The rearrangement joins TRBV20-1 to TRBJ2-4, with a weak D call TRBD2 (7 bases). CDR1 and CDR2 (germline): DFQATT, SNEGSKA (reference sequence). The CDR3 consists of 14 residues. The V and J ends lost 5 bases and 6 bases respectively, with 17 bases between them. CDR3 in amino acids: CSAGGGGWGNIQYF. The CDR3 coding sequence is TGCAGTGCTGGAGGGGGGGGTTGGGGAAACATTCAGTACTTC.

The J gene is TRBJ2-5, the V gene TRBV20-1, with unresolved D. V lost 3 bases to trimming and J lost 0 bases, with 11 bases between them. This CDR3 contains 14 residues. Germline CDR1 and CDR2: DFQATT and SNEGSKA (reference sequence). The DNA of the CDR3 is TGCAGTGCTAGCCCCCCAACAGACCAAGAGACCCAGTACTTC. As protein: CSASPPTDQETQYF.

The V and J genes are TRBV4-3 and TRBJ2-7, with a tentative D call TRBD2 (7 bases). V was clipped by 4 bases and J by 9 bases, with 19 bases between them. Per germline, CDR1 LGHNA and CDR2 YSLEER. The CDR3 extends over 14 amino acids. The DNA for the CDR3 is TGCGCCAGCAGCCCCGGGGGGCAAGGGTCCAGGCAGTACTTC. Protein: CASSPGGQGSRQYF.

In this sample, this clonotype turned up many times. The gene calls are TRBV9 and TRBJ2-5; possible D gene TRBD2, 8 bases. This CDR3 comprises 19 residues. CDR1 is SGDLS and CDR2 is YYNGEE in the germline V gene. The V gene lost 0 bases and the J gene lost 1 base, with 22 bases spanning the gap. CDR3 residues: CASSVAREGAGGLQETQYF. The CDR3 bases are TGTGCCAGCAGCGTAGCTCGAGAGGGGGCGGGAGGACTCCAAGAGACCCAGTACTTC.

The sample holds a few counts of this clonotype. As DNA, the CDR3 is TGTGCCAGCACCGTGGGACTAGCGGGGCTCACAGATACGCAGTATTTT. This sequence encodes CASTVGLAGLTDTQYF. The rearrangement uses TRBV12-3 or TRBV12-4 and TRBJ2-3; the match to TRBD2 covers 13 bases. The CDR3 is made up of 16 amino acids. V shed 7 bases and J 2 bases; nucleotides not matched to a gene: 6.

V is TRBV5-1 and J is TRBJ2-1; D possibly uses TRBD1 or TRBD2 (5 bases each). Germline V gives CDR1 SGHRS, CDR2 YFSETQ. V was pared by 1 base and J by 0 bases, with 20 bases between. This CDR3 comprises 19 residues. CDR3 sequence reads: CASSLPGTVVSSSYNEQFF. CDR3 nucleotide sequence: TGCGCCAGCAGCTTGCCCGGGACCGTTGTTAGTAGCTCCTACAATGAGCAGTTCTTC.

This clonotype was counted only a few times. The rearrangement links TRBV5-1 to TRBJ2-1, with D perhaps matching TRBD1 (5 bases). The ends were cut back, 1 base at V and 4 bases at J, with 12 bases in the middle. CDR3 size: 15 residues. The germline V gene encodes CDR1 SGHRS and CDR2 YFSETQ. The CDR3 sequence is CASSLRQTAYNEQFF. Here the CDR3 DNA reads TGCGCCAGCAGCTTGAGACAGACAGCATACAATGAGCAGTTCTTC.

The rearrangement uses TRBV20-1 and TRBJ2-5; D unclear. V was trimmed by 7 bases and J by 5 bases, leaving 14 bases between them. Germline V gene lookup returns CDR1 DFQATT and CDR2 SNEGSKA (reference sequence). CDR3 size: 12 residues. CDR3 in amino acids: CSVRPARETQYF. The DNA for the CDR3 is TGCAGTGTCCGCCCGGCCCGGGAGACCCAGTACTTC.

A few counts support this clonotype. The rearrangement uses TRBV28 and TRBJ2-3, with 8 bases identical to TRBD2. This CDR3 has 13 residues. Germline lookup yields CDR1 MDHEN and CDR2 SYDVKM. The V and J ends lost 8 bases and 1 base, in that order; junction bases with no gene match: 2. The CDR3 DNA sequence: TGTGCCAGCGGTAGCGGGGGCACAGATACGCAGTATTTT. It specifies CASGSGGTDTQYF.

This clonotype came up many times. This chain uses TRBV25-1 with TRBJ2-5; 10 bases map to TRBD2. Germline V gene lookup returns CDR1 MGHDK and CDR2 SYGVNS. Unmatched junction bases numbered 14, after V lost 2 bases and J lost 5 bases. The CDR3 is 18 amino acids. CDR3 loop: CASSEVLAGNSARETQYF. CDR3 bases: TGTGCCAGCAGTGAAGTACTAGCGGGAAATTCGGCGAGGGAGACCCAGTACTTC.

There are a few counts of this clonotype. CDR3 in amino acids: CASSVGRSPGDPQETQYF. The CDR3 DNA is TGTGCCAGCAGCGTAGGTAGGAGCCCCGGGGACCCCCAAGAGACCCAGTACTTC. V gene TRBV9 combines with J gene TRBJ2-5; D might be TRBD1 or TRBD2, each matching 5 bases. Trimming removed 0 bases at V and 1 base at J, with 19 bases between. CDR3 length equals 18 residues. Germline V gene data show CDR1 as SGDLS and CDR2 as YYNGEE.

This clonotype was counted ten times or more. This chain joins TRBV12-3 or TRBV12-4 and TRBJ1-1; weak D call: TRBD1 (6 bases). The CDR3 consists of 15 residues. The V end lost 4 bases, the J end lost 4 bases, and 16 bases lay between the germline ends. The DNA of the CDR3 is TGTGCCAGCAGTTATAAAACAGGGCTGGGCACTGAAGCTTTCTTT. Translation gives CASSYKTGLGTEAFF.

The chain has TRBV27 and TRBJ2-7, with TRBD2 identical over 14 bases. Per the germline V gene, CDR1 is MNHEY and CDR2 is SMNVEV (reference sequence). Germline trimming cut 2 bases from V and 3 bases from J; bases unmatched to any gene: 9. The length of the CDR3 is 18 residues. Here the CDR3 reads CASSLRWEGLAGVYEQYF. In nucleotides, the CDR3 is TGTGCCAGCAGTTTAAGATGGGAGGGACTAGCGGGAGTCTACGAGCAGTACTTC.

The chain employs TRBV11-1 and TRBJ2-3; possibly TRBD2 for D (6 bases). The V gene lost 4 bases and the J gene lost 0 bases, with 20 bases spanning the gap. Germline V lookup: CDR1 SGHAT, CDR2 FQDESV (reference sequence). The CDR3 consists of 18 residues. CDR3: CASSSGRSGSGSTDTQYF. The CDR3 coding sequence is TGTGCCAGCAGCTCGGGGAGGTCTGGTAGCGGCAGCACAGATACGCAGTATTTT.